Below are 13 T cell receptor beta chains sequenced from a single sample in a study of cytomegalovirus exposure and HLA in healthy donors. The PCR contained 60 Vbeta and 13 Jbeta primers. The assay was immunoSEQ multiplex PCR, and TCRdb's table has in-frame clones only and misses some. The sample table includes around 140,000 clones. The specimen sequenced was PBMCs. The receptor source for this set is a male donor in good health and CMV-seronegative.

The rearrangement joins TRBV19 to TRBJ1-4; the D gene is possibly TRBD1 (5 bases). V gave up 10 bases and J gave up 5 bases, with 17 bases separating them. The CDR3 runs to 14 residues. CDR1 LNHDA and CDR2 SQIVND come from the germline V gene (reference sequence). DNA of the CDR3: TGTGCCACTAGGGGCATAGCGGGGAATGAAAAACTGTTTTTT. Translating gives CATRGIAGNEKLFF.

The chain is built from TRBV10-3 and TRBJ1-2; 9 positions agree with TRBD1. J gave up 2 bases and V 7 bases, and 8 bases lay outside the gene matches. The CDR3 sequence is 15 residues long. Germline assignment: CDR1 ENHRY and CDR2 SYGVKD. The CDR3 nucleotides are TGTGCCATCATGGGGGGGGACAGGGTGAACTATGGCTACACCTTC. Translating gives CAIMGGDRVNYGYTF.

CDR3 nucleotides: TGTGCCAGCAGCACGACGAGGGCGGAGGGCTACACCTTC. Translated: CASSTTRAEGYTF. The chain joins TRBV28 to TRBJ1-2, with D uncertain. Germline V lookup: CDR1 MDHEN, CDR2 SYDVKM. The CDR3 spans 13 residues. V was trimmed by 6 bases and J by 8 bases, leaving 16 bases between them.

In regard to this clone: Additional DNA sequences in this sample encode the identical CDR3. This chain links TRBV27 with TRBJ1-5; the D is unclear. V lost 6 bases, J lost 0 bases, and 6 bases lay in between. CDR3 size: 13 residues. Germline CDR1 MNHEY, CDR2 SMNVEV (reference sequence). This chain's CDR3 is CASSTYSNQPQHF. The CDR3 DNA is TGTGCCAGCAGCACATATAGCAATCAGCCCCAGCATTTT.

A note on this clone: At one end the junction does not follow the germline gene, possibly because of a read error. The chain carries TRBV7-7 and TRBJ2-5, with 8 bases matching TRBD2. Looked up from germline, CDR1 is SSHAT and CDR2 is FNYEAQ (reference sequence). CDR3 length equals 17 residues. This CDR3 reads CASSRGPGGGYQETQYF. The DNA of the CDR3 is TGTGCTAGCAGTCGAGGTCCGGGCGGGGGGTACCAAGAGACCCAGTACTTC. The entire variable domain, with the rest obtained from reference TRBV7-7 and TRBJ2-5, is as follows: GAGVSQSPRYKVTKRGQDVTLRCDPISSHATLYWYQQALGQGPEFLTYFNYEAQPDKSGLPSDRFSAERPEGSISTLTIQRTEQRDSAMYRCASSRGPGGGYQETQYFGPGTRLLVL.

The V call is TRBV5-6, the J call TRBJ2-7, with 10 bases aligning to TRBD2. V was clipped by 0 bases and J by 1 base; unmatched bases: 1. Germline loops: CDR1 SGHDT, CDR2 YYEEEE. The CDR3 covers 15 residues. The CDR3 bases are TGTGCCAGCAGCTTGGGAGCGGGGGGGTCCTACGAGCAGTACTTC. This sequence encodes CASSLGAGGSYEQYF.

The chain uses TRBV5-4 and TRBJ2-7; a possible D gene is TRBD2 (5 bases). This CDR3 has 13 residues. V was cut by 4 bases and J by 6 bases, with 14 bases left in between. Germline CDR1 SGHNT, CDR2 YYREEE (reference sequence). The CDR3 sequence: CASSEDSSVEQYF. In DNA form, the CDR3 reads TGTGCCAGCAGCGAGGACTCGTCGGTCGAGCAGTACTTC. Based on the CDR3 plus reference TRBV5-4 and TRBJ2-7, the full variable domain is ETGVTQSPTHLIKTRGQQVTLRCSSQSGHNTVSWYQQALGQGPQFIFQYYREEENGRGNFPPRFSGLQFPNYSSELNVNALELDDSALYLCASSEDSSVEQYFGPGTRLTVT.

The V and J genes are TRBV5-1 and TRBJ1-3; TRBD1 matches 7 bases. This CDR3 region has 16 residues. The V gene's germline CDR1 is SGHRS and CDR2 YFSETQ. The J segment lost 2 bases and the V segment lost 4 bases, leaving 9 bases of the junction unmatched. CDR3 amino acids: CASSPSTGSTGNTIYF. The CDR3 bases are TGCGCCAGCAGCCCCTCGACAGGGTCCACTGGAAACACCATATATTTT.

V is TRBV7-9 and J is TRBJ1-2, with 7 bases that match TRBD1. CDR3 length equals 13 residues. With V trimmed by 5 bases and J by 8 bases, 8 bases remained unmatched. The germline gives CDR1 SEHNR, CDR2 FQNEAQ (reference sequence). The CDR3 sequence is CASSLSDRAGYTF. The CDR3 nucleotides read TGTGCCAGCAGCCTCTCCGACAGGGCGGGCTACACCTTC.

V gene TRBV9 combines with J gene TRBJ1-5, with D tentatively TRBD1 (5 bases). Per germline, CDR1 SGDLS and CDR2 YYNGEE. V lost 4 bases and J 7 bases, leaving 18 bases between the germline ends. The CDR3 totals 15 residues. The CDR3 DNA sequence: TGTGCCAGCAGCCTTTCAGCCTCCTGGGGCCAGCCCCAGCATTTT. Its protein is CASSLSASWGQPQHF.

The CDR3: CASSPRDSFSGANVLTF. The CDR3 coding sequence is TGTGCCAGTAGTCCGAGGGACAGTTTCTCTGGGGCCAACGTCCTGACTTTC. V and J are TRBV19 and TRBJ2-6, with 7 bases fitting TRBD1. Germline CDR1 is LNHDA and CDR2 is SQIVND (reference sequence). The CDR3 runs 17 residues. Losses at the gene ends were 5 bases for V and 0 bases for J; bases not matched to a gene: 7. The full variable domain, with the rest looked up from reference TRBV19 and TRBJ2-6, is DGGITQSPKYLFRKEGQNVTLSCEQNLNHDAMYWYRQDPGQGLRLIYYSQIVNDFQKGDIAEGYSVSREKKESFPLTVTSAQKNPTAFYLCASSPRDSFSGANVLTFGAGSRLTVL.

The chain joins TRBV7-8 to TRBJ1-2; D possibly corresponds to TRBD1 (6 bases). The V gene lost 1 base and the J gene lost 5 bases, with 14 bases spanning the gap. In germline, CDR1 is SGHVS, CDR2 FQNEAQ. This CDR3 has 15 residues. The CDR3 is CASSLESDSRYGYTF. CDR3 DNA: TGTGCCAGCAGCTTAGAGTCGGACAGTCGGTATGGCTACACCTTC.

This chain links TRBV5-1 with TRBJ2-1; possible D gene TRBD1, 8 bases. CDR1 SGHRS and CDR2 YFSETQ come from the germline V gene. The CDR3 extends over 14 amino acids. With 5 bases removed from V and 5 bases from J, the gap between germline ends came to 14 bases. CDR3 amino acids: CASRSQGGNNEQFF. CDR3 nucleotides: TGCGCCAGCAGGTCACAGGGGGGGAACAATGAGCAGTTCTTC.